A selection of T cell receptor beta chains follows, all from one sample in a study of T cell responses to AZD1222 COVID-19 vaccine. TCRdb's copy holds only in-frame clones and misses some; the assay was immunoSEQ multiplex PCR. The sample records over 65,000 clones, less than 90% being singletons. The sample was peripheral blood, taken on day 0 of AZD1222 vaccination. The receptors derive from an adult in good health. Both conserved end residues are part of each CDR3. A D gene is named only where the DNA matches it firmly. Clone sizes are given selectively: once, few, many, or a class where the clone is expanded.

NA | TRBJ2-5 | TRBD2 | TRBV3-1/TRBV3-2 | TGTGCCAGCACCCCAAGACGGAGCGGGGGGCGCCTCACACAAGAGACCCAGTACTTC | CASTPRRSGGRLTQETQYF
NA | TRBJ2-7 | NA | TRBV9 | TGTGCCAGCAGCGTAGACCACACCGGTCGGGAGCAGTACTTC | CASSVDHTGREQYF
NA | TRBJ1-2 | NA | TRBV19 | TGTGCCAGTAGTATCCGCGAGGGGATAGACTATGGCTACACCTTC | CASSIREGIDYGYTF
NA | TRBJ1-2 | NA | TRBV20-1 | TGCAGTGCTAGTTCAAGTGGGCAGCTCTATGGCTACACCTTC | CSASSSGQLYGYTF
NA | TRBJ2-7 | TRBD1 | TRBV6-1 | TGTGCCAGCAGTAAAGCGGACAGGGCTGGCGAGCAGTACTTC | CASSKADRAGEQYF
NA | TRBJ2-7 | NA | TRBV7-3 | TGTGCCAGCAGCTTAACTGGAGGGGGATACTACGAGCAGTACTTC | CASSLTGGGYYEQYF
once | TRBJ2-7 | NA | TRBV6-9 | TGTGCCCCCCGAAACTCGGGGGATTTTTGCGAGCAGTACTTC | CAPRNSGDFCEQYF
once | TRBJ1-4 | NA | TRBV28 | TGTGCCAGCAGTTTGAGTACAGACGATGAAAAACTGTTTTTT | CASSLSTDDEKLFF
NA | TRBJ1-2 | TRBD1 | TRBV19 | TGTGCCAGTCTGGGGGCAGGGGGCTATGGCTACACCTTC | CASLGAGGYGYTF
NA | TRBJ2-7 | NA | TRBV28 | TGTGCCAGCGGGGGGCCCGTCGACGAGCAGTACTTC | CASGGPVDEQYF
NA | TRBJ1-6 | NA | TRBV20-1 | TGCAGTGCCAGTGTCCTAGGGAATTCACCCCTCCACTTT | CSASVLGNSPLHF
NA | TRBJ2-1 | NA | TRBV28 | TGTGCCAGCAGTCTATTGTACGATGAGCAGTTCTTC | CASSLLYDEQFF
NA | TRBJ1-3 | NA | TRBV5-1 | TGCGCCAGCAGCTATAAAGGGGATCTCTCTGGAAACACCATATATTTT | CASSYKGDLSGNTIYF
NA | TRBJ1-1 | TRBD1 | TRBV18 | TGTGCCAGCTCGTCTACAGGGGGAAGCACTGAAGCTTTCTTT | CASSSTGGSTEAFF
NA | TRBJ2-2 | TRBD1 | TRBV15 | TGTGCCACCAGCACCGACAGGGGAAGTACCGGGGAGCTGTTTTTT | CATSTDRGSTGELFF
few | TRBJ1-6 | TRBD1 | TRBV27 | TGTGCCAGCAGTTTAGGACAGGGTGGAAATTCACCCCTCCACTTT | CASSLGQGGNSPLHF
NA | TRBJ2-3 | TRBD1 | TRBV5-7 | TGTGCCAGCAGCTTCGAGACGGACAGGGCTGTAGATACGCAGTATTTT | CASSFETDRAVDTQYF
NA | TRBJ1-1 | NA | TRBV6-1 | TGTGCCAGCAGTGAATTCTCAGGGAACACTGAAGCTTTCTTT | CASSEFSGNTEAFF
NA | TRBJ2-7 | TRBD2 | TRBV27 | TGTGCCAGCAGACGATCTAGCGGGGACACCTACGAGCAGTACTTC | CASRRSSGDTYEQYF
NA | TRBJ1-2 | NA | TRBV25-1 | TGTGCCAGCAGTGAACGGGAGGGCAGATTTCACTATGGCTACACCTTC | CASSEREGRFHYGYTF
NA | TRBJ1-1 | NA | TRBV7-9 | TGTGCCAGCAGGGGTACAGGGCCCACTGAAGCTTTCTTT | CASRGTGPTEAFF
NA | TRBJ2-1 | NA | TRBV4-3 | TGCGCCAGCAGCCAAGATATTTCGAATGAGCAGTTCTTC | CASSQDISNEQFF
NA | TRBJ1-2 | TRBD1 | TRBV3-1/TRBV3-2 | TGTGCCAGCAGCTCGGACAGGGATCAGGGCTACACCTTC | CASSSDRDQGYTF
once | TRBJ2-3 | TRBD2 | TRBV7-8 | TGTGCCAGCAGCCCTTTAGCGGGAGGGAGCACAGATACGCAGTATTTT | CASSPLAGGSTDTQYF
few | TRBJ2-7 | TRBD2 | TRBV14 | TGTGCCAGCAGCCAAGAAAATCGCGGGAGTATAACCCCTAGCTACGAGCAGTACTTC | CASSQENRGSITPSYEQYF
once | TRBJ2-7 | TRBD1 | TRBV28 | TGTGCCCTGCAGGGACAGGGAGAGTACGAGCAGTACTTC | CALQGQGEYEQYF
once | TRBJ2-2 | NA | TRBV18 | TGTGCCAGCTCTCACAGGGAGAGAGGCACGAACGGGGAGCTGTTTTTT | CASSHRERGTNGELFF
NA | TRBJ1-4 | TRBD1 | TRBV28 | TGTGCCAGCACAAGACAGGGGGCAGAGGGTGAAAAACTGTTTTTT | CASTRQGAEGEKLFF
NA | TRBJ2-7 | NA | TRBV5-6 | TGTGCCAGCAGCGTGTACTACGAGCAGTACTTC | CASSVYYEQYF
NA | TRBJ2-5 | TRBD1 | TRBV27 | TGTGCCAGCAGTTTCAGGGGGCGAGAGACCCAGTACTTC | CASSFRGRETQYF
NA | TRBJ2-1 | TRBD2 | TRBV27 | TGTGCCAGCAGTTACTCGAGCAGCGGGAGAAATGAGCAGTTCTTC | CASSYSSSGRNEQFF
once | TRBJ1-5 | NA | TRBV6-5 | TGTGCCAGCAGGAGGGGTCAGCCCCAGCATTTT | CASRRGQPQHF
NA | TRBJ1-1 | NA | TRBV2 | TGTGCCAGCAGTGAAAGGGAGACAATCACTGAAGCTTTCTTT | CASSERETITEAFF
NA | TRBJ1-1 | NA | TRBV30 | TGTGCCTGGAGTAAACCCTCCCGGGGGGTGACTGAAGCTTTCTTT | CAWSKPSRGVTEAFF
few | TRBJ2-7 | TRBD2 | TRBV28 | TGTGCCAGCAGTCACTTAGCGGGGGGCGACGAGCAGTACTTC | CASSHLAGGDEQYF
once | TRBJ2-2 | NA | TRBV4-1 | TGCGCCAGCAGCCAAGACCCTCTTATGTCCAGGGAGGTCAGCGGGGAGCTGTTTTTT | CASSQDPLMSREVSGELFF
NA | TRBJ2-5 | NA | TRBV15 | TGTGCCACCAGCAGAGACAGGGCCGTGGGCGAGACCCAGTACTTC | CATSRDRAVGETQYF
few | TRBJ1-1 | NA | TRBV7-9 | TGTGCCAGCAGCTTCCCGGGACTGGTAGCTTTCTTT | CASSFPGLVAFF
NA | TRBJ1-3 | TRBD1 | TRBV6-5 | TGTGCCAGCAGGGCCGGGACAGGGAGAAACACCATATATTTT | CASRAGTGRNTIYF
NA | TRBJ1-2 | TRBD1 | TRBV4-2 | TGTGCCAGCAGCCAGGACAGGGTCGATGGCTACACCTTC | CASSQDRVDGYTF
NA | TRBJ1-3 | TRBD1 | TRBV5-1 | TGCGCCAGCAGCTCGGGACAGCCACGCTCTGGAAACACCATATATTTT | CASSSGQPRSGNTIYF
NA | TRBJ1-4 | TRBD1 | TRBV19 | TGTGCCAGTAGTATCGGAGGGGGCCGGCACGAAAAACTGTTTTTT | CASSIGGGRHEKLFF
NA | TRBJ1-2 | NA | TRBV6-5 | TGTGCCAGCAGTCCCAGGGGAGCGGGCTATGGCTACACCTTC | CASSPRGAGYGYTF
NA | TRBJ1-5 | NA | TRBV19 | TGTGCCAGTAGATTGACCTATGACCAGACCTGGGGCAATCAGCCCCAGCATTTT | CASRLTYDQTWGNQPQHF
NA | TRBJ1-6 | TRBD1 | TRBV6-6 | TGTGCCAGCAGTTCTCCGGGACAGGGTTTTTCGGCCCTCCACTTT | CASSSPGQGFSALHF
once | TRBJ1-3 | NA | TRBV2 | TGTGCCAGCACCCCCGTCGGGGGTTTCTCTGGAAACACCATATATTTT | CASTPVGGFSGNTIYF
NA | TRBJ1-1 | NA | TRBV6-5 | TGTGCCAGCAGCTGGACGGGTGAGGCTTTCTTT | CASSWTGEAFF
NA | TRBJ1-1 | NA | TRBV5-1 | TGCGCCAGCAGCTTGACGTTTCCCCCCACTGAAGCTTTCTTT | CASSLTFPPTEAFF
NA | TRBJ2-7 | NA | TRBV21-1 | TGTGCCAGCAGAGTGGACAGGAGTACCTACGAGCAGTACTTC | CASRVDRSTYEQYF
NA | TRBJ1-4 | NA | TRBV7-3 | TGTGCCAGCAGCAACCAACCGGGTGAAAAACTGTTTTTT | CASSNQPGEKLFF
NA | TRBJ2-7 | TRBD2 | TRBV3-1/TRBV3-2 | TGTGCCCGGGGAGGGCTGAGAAACGAGCAGTACTTC | CARGGLRNEQYF
few | TRBJ1-1 | NA | TRBV14 | TGTGCCAGCAGCCAAGAGCGTTTTGTGGACACTGAAGCTTTCTTT | CASSQERFVDTEAFF
few | TRBJ2-2 | NA | TRBV18 | TGTGCCAGCTCACCACCGCCAGGGGTCACCGGGGAGCTGTTTTTT | CASSPPPGVTGELFF
NA | TRBJ2-1 | TRBD2 | TRBV7-3 | TGTGCCAGCAGCCGGGGACTAGCGGGAGTGGGGGAGCAGTTCTTC | CASSRGLAGVGEQFF